The 21 T cell receptor beta chains below were found in one sample sequenced in a study of a mutant IDH1 vaccine in newly diagnosed glioma. These receptors lack a known antigen. Clones were read by immunoSEQ multiplex PCR, and TCRdb kept only the in-frame ones, dropping some. This sample has tens of thousands of clones, with around 84% found just once. The time point denotes: week 35, safety follow-up. Each vaccine dose was 300 ug of mutant IDH1 20-mer peptide, with topical imiquimod. The material was PBMCs, obtained from a glioma patient whose treatment included an IDH1 peptide vaccine. These receptors came from a young man with glioma.

The V and J genes are TRBV10-3 and TRBJ2-4, with TRBD1 matching 10 bases. Trimming took 4 bases from V and 1 from J; bases not matched to a gene: 7. There are 17 residues in the CDR3. Germline V gene lookup returns CDR1 ENHRY and CDR2 SYGVKD. The CDR3 loop is CAISASGTGVAKNIQYF. The CDR3 DNA reads TGTGCCATCAGTGCATCCGGGACAGGGGTGGCCAAAAACATTCAGTACTTC.

This chain links TRBV14 with TRBJ1-2; D not certain. This CDR3 spans 14 amino acids. V lost 0 bases to trimming and J lost 2 bases, with 7 bases between them. Germline V gives CDR1 SGHDN, CDR2 FVKESK. The CDR3 reads CASSQDPGNYGYTF. CDR3 bases: TGTGCCAGCAGCCAAGATCCGGGGAACTATGGCTACACCTTC.

The chain joins TRBV7-2 to TRBJ2-6, with 7 bases that match TRBD2. Unmatched junction bases numbered 13, after V lost 4 bases and J lost 4 bases. CDR1 and CDR2 from the germline V gene are SGHTA and FQGNSA. The length of the CDR3 is 18 residues. The CDR3 region is CASSSRRGGIKGANVLTF. The CDR3 bases are TGTGCCAGCAGCTCGCGAAGGGGAGGGATCAAAGGGGCCAACGTCCTGACTTTC.

The chain combines TRBV11-3 with TRBJ2-1, with 15 nucleotides matching TRBD2. Trimming cost V 5 bases and J 4 bases; bases outside gene matches: 3. The CDR3 totals 16 residues. Looked up from germline, CDR1 is SGHNT and CDR2 is YENEEA. The CDR3 protein is CASSLGTSGGYNEQFF. The CDR3 region has the DNA TGTGCCAGCAGCCTAGGGACTAGCGGGGGGTACAATGAGCAGTTCTTC.

This clone was seen a single time. V usage is TRBV5-1 and J usage is TRBJ2-3; 10 bases fit TRBD2. The CDR3 length is 16 residues. Trimming removed 5 bases from V and 2 bases from J; junction bases left unmatched: 8. Germline V CDR1 and CDR2: SGHRS, YFSETQ. The CDR3 is CASSRPLAGFTDTQYF. The CDR3 DNA reads as TGCGCCAGCAGTCGTCCACTAGCGGGGTTCACAGATACGCAGTATTTT.

The chain joins TRBV5-5 to TRBJ1-2; 7 bases are shared with TRBD1. Germline-derived CDR1 and CDR2 are SGHKS and YYEKEE (reference sequence). The CDR3 sequence is 15 residues long. V was clipped by 4 bases and J by 1 base; unmatched bases: 7. The CDR3 loop is CASSGGQSINYGYTF. The CDR3 DNA is TGTGCCAGCAGCGGGGGACAGTCGATTAACTATGGCTACACCTTC.

J is TRBJ2-7 and V is TRBV5-1, with 9 bases identical to TRBD2. Germline CDR1 is SGHRS and CDR2 is YFSETQ. CDR3 length: 15 residues. V shed 2 bases and J 3 bases; nucleotides not matched to a gene: 6. The CDR3 sequence is CASSFPGGGVYEQYF. The CDR3 DNA follows: TGCGCCAGCAGCTTTCCCGGCGGGGGGGTCTACGAGCAGTACTTC.

This chain joins TRBV28 and TRBJ2-7; no firm D call. CDR1 and CDR2 (germline): MDHEN, SYDVKM. The germline V and J ends were trimmed by 4 bases and 5 bases, with 6 bases remaining between them. CDR3 length: 11 residues. CDR3: CASSSSDEQYF. CDR3 DNA: TGTGCCAGCAGTTCAAGCGACGAGCAGTACTTC.

The chain has TRBV10-3 and TRBJ2-2, with D unresolved. This CDR3 region has 15 residues. Trimming stripped 4 bases from V and 0 bases from J, with 9 bases between. Germline V gene lookup returns CDR1 ENHRY and CDR2 SYGVKD. The CDR3 sequence: CAISVGVSNTGELFF. The DNA for the CDR3 is TGTGCCATCAGTGTTGGGGTTTCGAACACCGGGGAGCTGTTTTTT.

The V gene is TRBV5-8, the J gene TRBJ2-1; TRBD1 or TRBD2 may be the D gene (5 bases each). The CDR3 spans 16 residues. From germline, CDR1 is SGHTS and CDR2 YDEGEE. The V gene lost 2 bases and the J gene lost 0 bases, with 12 bases spanning the gap. The CDR3 loop is CASSFYPGSSYNEQFF. In DNA, the CDR3 is TGTGCCAGCAGCTTCTACCCAGGGAGCTCCTACAATGAGCAGTTCTTC. Variable domain in full (rest from reference TRBV5-8 and TRBJ2-1): EAGVTQSPTHLIKTRGQQATLRCSPISGHTSVYWYQQALGLGLQFLLWYDEGEERNRGNFPPRFSGRQFPNYSSELNVNALELEDSALYLCASSFYPGSSYNEQFFGPGTRLTVL.

This clone qualifies as medium-sized. This chain uses TRBV19 with TRBJ2-2, with D perhaps assigned TRBD1 or TRBD2 (5 bases each). CDR3 size: 14 residues. In germline, CDR1 is LNHDA, CDR2 SQIVND (reference sequence). Trimming took 7 bases from V and 5 from J, leaving 14 bases between them. The CDR3 here is CASIHSEGTGELFF. The CDR3, as DNA: TGTGCCAGTATTCACAGCGAGGGGACCGGGGAGCTGTTTTTT.

The rearrangement joins TRBV29-1 to TRBJ2-5; D not certain. The CDR3 extends over 11 amino acids. Trimming left V 8 bases short and J 5 bases short, with 12 bases between. Germline CDR1 reads SQVTM; CDR2 reads ANQGSEA. CDR3 nucleotide sequence: TGCAGCCCAAGGATATCGGAGACCCAGTACTTC. Its protein product is CSPRISETQYF.

V usage is TRBV27 and J usage is TRBJ2-7; unclear D gene. The CDR3 sequence is 14 residues long. CDR1 MNHEY and CDR2 SMNVEV come from the germline V gene (reference sequence). Trimming pared 4 bases from V and 2 bases from J, leaving 12 bases between. In DNA, the CDR3 is TGTGCCAGCAGTTGGTGGGGTGGGGCCTACGAGCAGTACTTC. Translation gives CASSWWGGAYEQYF.

Turning to this clone: At the DNA level, this CDR3 is encoded by other sequences in the same sample as well. The chain uses TRBV7-2 and TRBJ1-1, with unresolved D. V gave up 5 bases and J gave up 6 bases, with 16 bases separating them. The CDR3 spans 14 residues. The germline V gene has CDR1 SGHTA and CDR2 FQGNSA. As DNA, the CDR3 is TGTGCCAGCAGCGGACGGACTAGAGGCTCTGAAGCTTTCTTT. Its translation is CASSGRTRGSEAFF.

The J gene is TRBJ2-3, the V gene TRBV4-1; D not certain. V lost 3 bases to trimming and J lost 3 bases, with 7 bases between them. The CDR3 contains 13 residues. Per germline, CDR1 MGHRA and CDR2 YSYEKL. CDR3 protein: CASSQRRTDTQYF. The CDR3 coding sequence is TGCGCCAGCAGCCAGAGGAGAACAGATACGCAGTATTTT.

V and J are TRBV7-9 and TRBJ2-7; the match to TRBD1 covers 8 bases. In germline, CDR1 is SEHNR, CDR2 FQNEAQ (reference sequence). The CDR3 extends over 16 amino acids. V shed 6 bases and J 0 bases; nucleotides not matched to a gene: 10. The CDR3 DNA reads as TGTGCCAGCAGTTCCCGGGACAGGCTAATCTCCTACGAGCAGTACTTC. Translation gives CASSSRDRLISYEQYF.

The rearrangement joins TRBV7-2 to TRBJ2-5, with D possibly matching TRBD1 (6 bases). V lost 4 bases and J lost 4, with 19 bases in between. CDR3 length: 16 residues. Germline V gene data show CDR1 as SGHTA and CDR2 as FQGNSA. As DNA, the CDR3 is TGTGCCAGCAGCTCGGGGTCCTCGGGCAGGGGAGAGACCCAGTACTTC. This translates into CASSSGSSGRGETQYF.

The chain carries TRBV7-2 and TRBJ1-2; D is undetermined. From germline, CDR1 is SGHTA and CDR2 FQGNSA. CDR3 length: 15 residues. The V end was cut by 5 bases, the J end by 2 bases, with 15 bases between. CDR3: CASSPPGSRNYGYTF. The CDR3, as DNA: TGTGCCAGCAGCCCCCCAGGCAGCCGAAACTATGGCTACACCTTC.

The chain's CDR3 is CASSFGTGYGYTF. The CDR3 DNA reads TGTGCCAGCAGCTTTGGGACGGGCTATGGCTACACCTTC. The chain joins TRBV5-6 to TRBJ1-2, with a possible D match to TRBD1 (5 bases). The CDR3 is 13 residues long. CDR1 SGHDT and CDR2 YYEEEE come from the germline V gene. Trimming removed 2 bases from V and 4 bases from J, with 9 bases in between.

This chain uses TRBV6-1 with TRBJ1-2; possible D gene TRBD1, 5 bases. Deletions cut 5 bases from V and 0 bases from J, with 10 bases between. The germline CDR1 and CDR2 sequences are MNHNS and SASEGT. CDR3 length: 14 residues. The CDR3: CASSLQAANYGYTF. The CDR3 DNA follows: TGTGCCAGCAGTTTACAGGCGGCTAACTATGGCTACACCTTC.

This sequence joins TRBV7-2 and TRBJ2-5; D possibly corresponds to TRBD1 (6 bases). The CDR3 has 14 amino acids. The V end lost 3 bases, the J end lost 0 bases, and 8 bases lay between the germline ends. Per germline, CDR1 SGHTA and CDR2 FQGNSA. For the CDR3, the DNA is TGTGCCAGCAGCTTGGACAGATACCAAGAGACCCAGTACTTC. It codes for CASSLDRYQETQYF.